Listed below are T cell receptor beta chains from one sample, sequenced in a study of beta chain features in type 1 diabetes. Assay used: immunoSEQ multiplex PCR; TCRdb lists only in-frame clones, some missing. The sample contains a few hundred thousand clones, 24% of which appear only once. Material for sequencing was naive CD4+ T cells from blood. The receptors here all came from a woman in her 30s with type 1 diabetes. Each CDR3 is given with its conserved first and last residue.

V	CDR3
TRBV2	CARTKDRDNEQFF
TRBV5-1	CASSSLAGPMEQYF
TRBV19	CASSIGTSGDYEQFF
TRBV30	CAWSDKRTTDTQYF
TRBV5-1	CASSLGVFDGSEQFF
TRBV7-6	CASSPRAGPTGETQYF
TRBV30	CAWSPAYEQYF
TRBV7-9	CASSARGDRGIEKLFF
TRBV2	CASSLGEGEQPQHF
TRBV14	CASSLAGQPQHF
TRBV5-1	CASSLPGDYGYTF
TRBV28	CASSPGLGASNEQFF
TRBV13	CASSSEAPNEQFF
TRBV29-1	CSVEGTGTTSGIFSYEQYF
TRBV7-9	CASSFMLGSSYEQYF
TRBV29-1	CSVAIGRESYNEQFF
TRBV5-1	CASSHGTSVSYEQYF
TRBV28	CASSIRGLRLVSGYTF
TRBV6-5	CASSYTTGQGVETQYF
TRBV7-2	CASSWARETQYF
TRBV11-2	CASRGITDTQYF
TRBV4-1	CASSQDREQSSYNEQFF
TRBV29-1	CSVERGRGTDTQYF
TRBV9	CASSVGASVETQYF
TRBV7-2	CASTRGPLVYTF
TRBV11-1	CASNRERDTEAFF
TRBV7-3	CASTKGPGLNTEAFF